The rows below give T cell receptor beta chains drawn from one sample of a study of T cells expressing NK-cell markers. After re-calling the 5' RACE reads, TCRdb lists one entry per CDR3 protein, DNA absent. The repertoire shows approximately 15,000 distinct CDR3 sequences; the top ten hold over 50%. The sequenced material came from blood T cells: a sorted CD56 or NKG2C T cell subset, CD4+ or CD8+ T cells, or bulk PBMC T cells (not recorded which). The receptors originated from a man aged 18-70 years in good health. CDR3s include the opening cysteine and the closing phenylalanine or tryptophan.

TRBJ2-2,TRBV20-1,CSARDAGLANTGELFF
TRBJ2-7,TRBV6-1,CASSEGTTFISYEQYF
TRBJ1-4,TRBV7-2,CASSLGDRVTTNEKLFF
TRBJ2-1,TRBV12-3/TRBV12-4,CASSLMVTGTYNEQFF
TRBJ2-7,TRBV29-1,CSVEEGLYEQYF
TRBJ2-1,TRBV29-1,CSGTSGGADEQFF
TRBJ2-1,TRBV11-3,CASSLMRGDYNEQFF
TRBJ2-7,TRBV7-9,CASRGLNEQYF
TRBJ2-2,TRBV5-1,CASSPGPAGTGELFF
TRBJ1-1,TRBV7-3,CASSLDRDTEAFF
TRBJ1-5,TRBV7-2,CASSTDTGGRQPQHF
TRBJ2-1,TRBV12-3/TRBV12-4,CASSLPSIYNEQFF
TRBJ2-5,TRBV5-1,CASSISGYQETQYF
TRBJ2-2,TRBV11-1,CASSSQGFTGELFF
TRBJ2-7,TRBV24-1,CATSPTGYEQYF
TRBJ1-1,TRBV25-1,CASSAYSTGMEAFF
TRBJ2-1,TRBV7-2,CASNLGLGHNEQFF
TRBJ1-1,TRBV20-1,CSARGVRGGTEAFF
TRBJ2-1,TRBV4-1,CASSQDPAYNEQFF
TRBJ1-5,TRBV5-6,CASSKDRGANQPQHF
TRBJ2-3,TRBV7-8,CASSLTGGLADTQYF
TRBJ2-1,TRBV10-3,CASLGRNNEQFF
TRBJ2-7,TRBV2,CASSTSDQPPYEQYF
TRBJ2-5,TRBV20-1,CSARTRDSQETQYF
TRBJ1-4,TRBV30,CAWRKPGQGLIGKLFF
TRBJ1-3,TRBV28,CASSSTLTGARNTIYF
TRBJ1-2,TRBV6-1,CASSPTGLDYGYTF
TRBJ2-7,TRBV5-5,CASSLGTDYEQYF
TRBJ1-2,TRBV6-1,CASSGLGGYTF
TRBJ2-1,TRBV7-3,CASSLVAGVEEQFF
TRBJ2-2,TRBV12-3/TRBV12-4,CASSFYGRGTGELFF
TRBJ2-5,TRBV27,CASSSSGIETQYF
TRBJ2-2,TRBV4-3,CASSQEFVYKNTGELFF
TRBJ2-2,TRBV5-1,CASSQASWNTGELFF
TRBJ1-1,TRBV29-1,CSVRDGTEAFF